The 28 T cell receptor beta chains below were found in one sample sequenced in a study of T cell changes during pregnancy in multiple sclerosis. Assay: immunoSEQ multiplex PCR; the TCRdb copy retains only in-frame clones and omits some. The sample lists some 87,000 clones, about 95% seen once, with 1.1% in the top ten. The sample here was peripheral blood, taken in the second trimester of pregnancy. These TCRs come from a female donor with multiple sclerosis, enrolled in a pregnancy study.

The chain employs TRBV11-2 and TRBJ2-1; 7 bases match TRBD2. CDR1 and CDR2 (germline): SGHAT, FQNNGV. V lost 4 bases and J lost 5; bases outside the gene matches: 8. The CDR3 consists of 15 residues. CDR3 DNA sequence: TGTGCCAGCAGCTCGTTTACTGGGGGGGACAATGAGCAGTTCTTC. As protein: CASSSFTGGDNEQFF.

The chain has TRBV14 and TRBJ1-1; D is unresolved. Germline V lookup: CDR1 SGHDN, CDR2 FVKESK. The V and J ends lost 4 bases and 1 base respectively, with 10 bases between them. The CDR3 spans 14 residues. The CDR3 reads CASSPRAANTEAFF. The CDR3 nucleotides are TGTGCCAGCAGCCCGAGGGCAGCGAACACTGAAGCTTTCTTT.

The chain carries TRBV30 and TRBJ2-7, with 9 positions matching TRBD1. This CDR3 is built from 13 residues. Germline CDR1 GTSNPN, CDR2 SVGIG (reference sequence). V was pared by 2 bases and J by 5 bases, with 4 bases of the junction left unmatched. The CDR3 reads CAWSTGGMDEQYF. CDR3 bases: TGTGCCTGGAGTACAGGGGGCATGGACGAGCAGTACTTC.

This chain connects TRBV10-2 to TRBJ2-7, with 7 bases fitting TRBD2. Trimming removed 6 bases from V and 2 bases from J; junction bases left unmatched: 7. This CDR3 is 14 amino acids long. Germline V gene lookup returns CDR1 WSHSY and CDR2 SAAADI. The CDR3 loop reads CASSPAGLTYEQYF. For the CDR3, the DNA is TGCGCCAGCAGCCCAGCGGGGCTGACCTACGAGCAGTACTTC.

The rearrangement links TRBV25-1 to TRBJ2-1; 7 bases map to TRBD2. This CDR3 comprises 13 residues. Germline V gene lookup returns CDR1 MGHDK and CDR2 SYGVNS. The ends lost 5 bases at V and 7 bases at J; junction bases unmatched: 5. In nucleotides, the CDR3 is TGTGCCAGCAGTCTCCCCGGGGGGAATGAGCAGTTCTTC. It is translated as CASSLPGGNEQFF.

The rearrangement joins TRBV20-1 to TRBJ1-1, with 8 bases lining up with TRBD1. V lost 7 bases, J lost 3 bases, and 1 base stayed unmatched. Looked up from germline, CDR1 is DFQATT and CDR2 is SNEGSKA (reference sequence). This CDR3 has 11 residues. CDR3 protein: CSVTGDTEAFF. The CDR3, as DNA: TGCAGTGTGACAGGGGACACTGAAGCTTTCTTT.

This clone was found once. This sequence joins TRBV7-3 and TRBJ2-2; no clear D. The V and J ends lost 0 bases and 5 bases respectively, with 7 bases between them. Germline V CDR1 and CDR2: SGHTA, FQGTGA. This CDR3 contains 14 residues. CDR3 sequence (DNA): TGTGCCAGCAGCTTAACGGCGGTGACCGGGGAGCTGTTTTTT. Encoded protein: CASSLTAVTGELFF.

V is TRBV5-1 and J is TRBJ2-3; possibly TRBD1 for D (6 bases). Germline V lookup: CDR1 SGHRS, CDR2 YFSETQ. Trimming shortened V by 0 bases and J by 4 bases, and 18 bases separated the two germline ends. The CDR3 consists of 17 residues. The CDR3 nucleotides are TGCGCCAGCAGCTTGGTGGGCCTACAGGGCCGGCCAGATACGCAGTATTTT. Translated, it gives CASSLVGLQGRPDTQYF.

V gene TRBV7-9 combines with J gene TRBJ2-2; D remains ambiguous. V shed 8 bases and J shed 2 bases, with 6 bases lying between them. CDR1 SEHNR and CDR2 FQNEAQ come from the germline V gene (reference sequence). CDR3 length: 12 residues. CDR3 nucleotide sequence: TGTGCCAGCCCCAGAAACACCGGGGAGCTGTTTTTT. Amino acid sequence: CASPRNTGELFF.

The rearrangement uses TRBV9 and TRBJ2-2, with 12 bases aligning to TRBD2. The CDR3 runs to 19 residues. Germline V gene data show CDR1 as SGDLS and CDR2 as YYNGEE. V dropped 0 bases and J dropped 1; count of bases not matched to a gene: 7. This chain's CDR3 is CASSVAGLAGSGNTGELFF. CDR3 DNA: TGTGCCAGCAGCGTAGCAGGACTAGCGGGGTCCGGGAACACCGGGGAGCTGTTTTTT.

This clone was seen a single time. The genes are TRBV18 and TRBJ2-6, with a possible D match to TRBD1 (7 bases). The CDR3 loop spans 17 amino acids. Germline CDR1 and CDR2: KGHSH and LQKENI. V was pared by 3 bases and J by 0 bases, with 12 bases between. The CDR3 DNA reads TGTGCCAGCTCACCCCAGGGGGGTTCCTCTGGGGCCAACGTCCTGACTTTC. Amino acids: CASSPQGGSSGANVLTF.

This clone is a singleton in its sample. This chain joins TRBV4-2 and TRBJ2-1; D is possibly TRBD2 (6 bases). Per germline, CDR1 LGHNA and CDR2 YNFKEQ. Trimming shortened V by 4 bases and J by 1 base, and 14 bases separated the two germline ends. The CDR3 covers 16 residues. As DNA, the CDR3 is TGTGCCAGCAGCCGCACCGGGAGCGGTTCCTACAATGAGCAGTTCTTC. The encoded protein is CASSRTGSGSYNEQFF.

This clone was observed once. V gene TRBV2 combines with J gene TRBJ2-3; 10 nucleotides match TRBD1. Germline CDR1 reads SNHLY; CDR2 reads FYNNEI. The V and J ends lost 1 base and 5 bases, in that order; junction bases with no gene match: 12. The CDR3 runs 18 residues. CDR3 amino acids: CASSEERPGTGAQDTQYF. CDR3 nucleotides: TGTGCCAGCAGTGAAGAAAGGCCCGGGACAGGGGCTCAAGATACGCAGTATTTT.

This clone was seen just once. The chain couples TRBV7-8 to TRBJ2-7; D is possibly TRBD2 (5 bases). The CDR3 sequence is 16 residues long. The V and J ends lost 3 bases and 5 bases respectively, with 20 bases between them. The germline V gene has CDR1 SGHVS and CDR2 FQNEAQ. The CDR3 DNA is TGTGCCAGCAGCTTGCGGACCCCGGGGTCCGACGACGAGCAGTACTTC. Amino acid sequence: CASSLRTPGSDDEQYF.

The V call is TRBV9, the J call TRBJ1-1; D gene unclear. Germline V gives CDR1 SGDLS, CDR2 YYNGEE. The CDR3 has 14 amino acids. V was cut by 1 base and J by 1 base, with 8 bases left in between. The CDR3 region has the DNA TGTGCCAGCAGCGTACAGGTTACGAACACTGAAGCTTTCTTT. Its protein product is CASSVQVTNTEAFF.

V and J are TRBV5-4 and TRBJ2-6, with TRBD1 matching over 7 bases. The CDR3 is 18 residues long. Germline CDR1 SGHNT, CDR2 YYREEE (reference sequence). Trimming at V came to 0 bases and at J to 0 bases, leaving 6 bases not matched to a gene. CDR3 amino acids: CASSLEWDRPSGANVLTF. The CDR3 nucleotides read TGTGCCAGCAGCTTGGAATGGGACAGACCCTCTGGGGCCAACGTCCTGACTTTC.

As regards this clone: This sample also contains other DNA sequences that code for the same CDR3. CDR3 protein: CASSPGALNTEAFF. As DNA, the CDR3 is TGTGCCAGCAGTCCCGGAGCACTGAACACTGAAGCTTTCTTT. This sequence joins TRBV28 and TRBJ1-1; D remains ambiguous. V shed 5 bases and J shed 0 bases, with 10 bases lying between them. The CDR3 has 14 amino acids. Germline CDR1 reads MDHEN; CDR2 reads SYDVKM.

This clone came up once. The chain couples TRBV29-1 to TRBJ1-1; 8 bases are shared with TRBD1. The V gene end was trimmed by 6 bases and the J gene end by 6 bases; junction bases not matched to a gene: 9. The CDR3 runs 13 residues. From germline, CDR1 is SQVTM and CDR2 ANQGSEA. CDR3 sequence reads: CSVSAGGSAEAFF. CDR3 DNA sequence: TGCAGCGTATCGGCAGGGGGCAGCGCTGAAGCTTTCTTT.

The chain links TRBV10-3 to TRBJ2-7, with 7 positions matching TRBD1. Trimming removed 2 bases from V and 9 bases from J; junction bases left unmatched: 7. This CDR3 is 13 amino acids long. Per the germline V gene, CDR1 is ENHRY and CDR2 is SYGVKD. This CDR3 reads CAISEGRGGWQYF. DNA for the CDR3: TGTGCCATCAGTGAGGGAAGAGGGGGCTGGCAGTACTTC.

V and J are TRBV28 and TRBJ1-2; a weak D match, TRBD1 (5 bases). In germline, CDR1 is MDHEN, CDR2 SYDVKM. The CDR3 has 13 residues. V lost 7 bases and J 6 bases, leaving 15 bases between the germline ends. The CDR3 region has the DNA TGTGCCAGCACCTTCGGGGGGACGAATGGCTACACCTTC. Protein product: CASTFGGTNGYTF.

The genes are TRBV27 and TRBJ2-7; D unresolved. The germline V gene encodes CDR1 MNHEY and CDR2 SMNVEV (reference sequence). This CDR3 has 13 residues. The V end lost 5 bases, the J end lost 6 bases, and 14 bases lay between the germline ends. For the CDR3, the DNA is TGTGCCAGCAGTCTCCACCCCCGGAGCGAGCAGTACTTC. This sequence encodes CASSLHPRSEQYF.

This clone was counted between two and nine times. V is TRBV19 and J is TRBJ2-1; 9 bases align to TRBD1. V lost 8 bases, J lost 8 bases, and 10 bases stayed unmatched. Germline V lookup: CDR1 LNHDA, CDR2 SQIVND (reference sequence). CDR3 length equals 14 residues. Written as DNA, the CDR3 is TGTGCCAGTGAGCCGGGACAGGGTGTCTATGAGCAGTTCTTC. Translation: CASEPGQGVYEQFF. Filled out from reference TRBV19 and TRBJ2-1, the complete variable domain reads DGGITQSPKYLFRKEGQNVTLSCEQNLNHDAMYWYRQDPGQGLRLIYYSQIVNDFQKGDIAEGYSVSREKKESFPLTVTSAQKNPTAFYLCASEPGQGVYEQFFGPGTRLTVL.

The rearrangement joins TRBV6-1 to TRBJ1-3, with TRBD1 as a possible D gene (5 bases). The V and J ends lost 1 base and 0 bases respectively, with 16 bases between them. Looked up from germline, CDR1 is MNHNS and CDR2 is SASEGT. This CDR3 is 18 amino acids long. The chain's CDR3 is CASSEEGQVLLSGNTIYF. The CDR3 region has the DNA TGTGCCAGCAGTGAAGAGGGGCAGGTCCTTCTCTCTGGAAACACCATATATTTT.

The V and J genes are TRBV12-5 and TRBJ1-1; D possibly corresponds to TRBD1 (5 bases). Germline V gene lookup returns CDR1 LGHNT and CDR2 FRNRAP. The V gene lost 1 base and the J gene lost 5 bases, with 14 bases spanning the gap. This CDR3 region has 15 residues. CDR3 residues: CASGLASIGGTEAFF. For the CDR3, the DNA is TGTGCTAGTGGTTTGGCATCCATCGGGGGAACTGAAGCTTTCTTT.

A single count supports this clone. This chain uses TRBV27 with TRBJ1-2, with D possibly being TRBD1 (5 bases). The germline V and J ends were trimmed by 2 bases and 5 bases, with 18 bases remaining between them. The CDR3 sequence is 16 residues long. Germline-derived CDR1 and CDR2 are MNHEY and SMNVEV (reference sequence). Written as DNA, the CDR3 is TGTGCCAGCAGTTTAAGGGGCCCACCTACCCTTTATGGCTACACCTTC. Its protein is CASSLRGPPTLYGYTF.

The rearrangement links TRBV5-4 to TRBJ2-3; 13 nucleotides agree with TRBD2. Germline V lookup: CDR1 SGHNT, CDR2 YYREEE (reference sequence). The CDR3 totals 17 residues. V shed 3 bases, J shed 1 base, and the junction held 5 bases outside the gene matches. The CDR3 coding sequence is TGTGCCAGCAGCTACAGGACTAGCGGGAGCGGCACAGATACGCAGTATTTT. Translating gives CASSYRTSGSGTDTQYF.

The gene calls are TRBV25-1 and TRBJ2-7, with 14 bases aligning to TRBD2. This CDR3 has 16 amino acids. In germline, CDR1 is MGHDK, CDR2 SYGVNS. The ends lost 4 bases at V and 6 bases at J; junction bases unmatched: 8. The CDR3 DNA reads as TGTGCCAGCAGTGGCCTGGGACTAGCGGGAGTGGGCGAGCAGTACTTC. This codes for CASSGLGLAGVGEQYF.

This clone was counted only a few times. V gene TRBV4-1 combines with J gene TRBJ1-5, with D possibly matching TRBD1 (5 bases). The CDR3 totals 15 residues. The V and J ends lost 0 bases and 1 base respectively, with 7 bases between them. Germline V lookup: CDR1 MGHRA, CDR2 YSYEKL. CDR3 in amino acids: CASSQDRGSNQPQHF. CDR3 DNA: TGCGCCAGCAGCCAAGATAGGGGCAGCAATCAGCCCCAGCATTTT.